The clone carrying this T cell receptor (beta chain) has more than one count but fewer than ten. Its antigen is unknown. CDR1 is MNHEY and CDR2 is SMNVEV in the germline V gene (reference sequence). The CDR3 is 15 amino acids. This sample stems from a study of blood T cells in healthy people across ages. The wider study: Template switching captured about one barcoded beta molecule per two T cells. Findings of the study overall: TCR beta diversity per million T cells fell roughly linearly with age.

Sample-barcoded 5' priming and a J-beta primer mix drove a second PCR of about 6 to 12 cycles. In TCRdb, the 5' RACE reads were re-called with MiXCR into one record per CDR3 protein. Of 780,000 or so distinct CDR3 sequences in the sample, roughly 25% were seen once. In addition, the sample was reused for a study of T cells of mothers and their children.

This chain connects TRBV27 to TRBJ2-5; 9 nucleotides agree with TRBD2. The end of the DNA fits TRBJ2-1 better, so the J call may be wrong. This receptor was obtained from a boy aged 5-17 years in good health. Sequencing was performed on blood. For the CDR3, the DNA is TGTGCCAGCAGCCCCAGTAGCGGGGGAAGCAATGAGCAGTTCTTC. Residues: CASSPSSGGSNEQFF.